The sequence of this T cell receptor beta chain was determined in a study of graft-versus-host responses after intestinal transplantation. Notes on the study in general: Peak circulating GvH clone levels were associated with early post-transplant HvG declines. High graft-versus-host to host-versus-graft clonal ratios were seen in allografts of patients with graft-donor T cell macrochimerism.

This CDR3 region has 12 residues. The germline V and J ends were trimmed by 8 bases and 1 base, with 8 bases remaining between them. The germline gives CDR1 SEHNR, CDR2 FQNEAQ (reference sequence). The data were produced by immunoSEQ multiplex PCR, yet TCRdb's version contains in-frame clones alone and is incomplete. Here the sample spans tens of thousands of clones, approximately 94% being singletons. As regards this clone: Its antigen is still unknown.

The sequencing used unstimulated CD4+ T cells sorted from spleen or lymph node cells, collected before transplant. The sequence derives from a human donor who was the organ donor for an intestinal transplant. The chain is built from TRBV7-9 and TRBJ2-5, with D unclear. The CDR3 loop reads CASGTGQETQYF. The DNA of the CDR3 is TGTGCCAGCGGTACCGGCCAAGAGACCCAGTACTTC.